What follows are 12 T cell receptor beta chains derived from one specimen sequenced in a study of T cell responses to AZD1222 COVID-19 vaccine. Some clones are missing from TCRdb's copy, which holds only in-frame ones; the method was immunoSEQ multiplex PCR. The sample includes about 130,000 clones, 75% to 95% of them seen just once. Sequenced material: peripheral blood, taken 28 days after the second AZD1222 dose. The origin of the receptors is an adult who received the AZD1222 COVID-19 vaccine.

The chain has TRBV2 and TRBJ1-5; weak D call: TRBD1 (5 bases). The CDR3 has 16 amino acids. Germline V CDR1 and CDR2: SNHLY, FYNNEI. V was trimmed by 7 bases and J by 4 bases, leaving 20 bases between them. In DNA, the CDR3 is TGTGCCAGCAAGCCACTAGGGGCAGGACGAAATCAGCCCCAGCATTTT. Residues: CASKPLGAGRNQPQHF.

This clone appeared once. J is TRBJ2-1 and V is TRBV5-4; D might be TRBD2 (6 bases). This CDR3 has 17 residues. The V end was cut by 4 bases, the J end by 4 bases, with 21 bases between. From germline, CDR1 is SGHNT and CDR2 YYREEE (reference sequence). The CDR3 loop reads CASSPSFGSGAYNEQFF. The CDR3 nucleotides are TGTGCCAGCAGCCCTTCATTCGGTAGCGGAGCTTACAATGAGCAGTTCTTC. Full variable domain (missing parts from reference TRBV5-4 and TRBJ2-1): ETGVTQSPTHLIKTRGQQVTLRCSSQSGHNTVSWYQQALGQGPQFIFQYYREEENGRGNFPPRFSGLQFPNYSSELNVNALELDDSALYLCASSPSFGSGAYNEQFFGPGTRLTVL.

The chain recombines TRBV15 with TRBJ2-2, with a weak D call TRBD2 (7 bases). The V end was cut by 5 bases, the J end by 5 bases, with 21 bases between. The CDR3 has 17 residues. Germline V gene data show CDR1 as LNHNV and CDR2 as YYDKDF (reference sequence). CDR3 coding DNA: TGTGCCACCAGCCCATCGTGGGGGGGGGCGAGGACCGGGGAGCTGTTTTTT. This gives the protein CATSPSWGGARTGELFF.

CDR3 sequence: CASSTRQGYHGYTF. As DNA, the CDR3 is TGTGCCAGCAGTACCCGACAGGGTTATCATGGCTACACCTTC. The chain combines TRBV27 with TRBJ1-2, with TRBD1 matching over 7 bases. Germline V gene data show CDR1 as MNHEY and CDR2 as SMNVEV (reference sequence). V shed 5 bases, J shed 6 bases, and the junction held 9 bases outside the gene matches. CDR3 length equals 14 residues.

V gene TRBV5-6 combines with J gene TRBJ1-5; weak D call: TRBD1 (5 bases). Germline V gene data show CDR1 as SGHDT and CDR2 as YYEEEE. This CDR3 is 14 amino acids long. V lost 4 bases and J 4 bases, leaving 12 bases between the germline ends. CDR3 protein: CASSPGRGNQPQHF. In nucleotides, the CDR3 is TGTGCCAGCAGCCCGGGACGGGGGAATCAGCCCCAGCATTTT.

The V and J genes are TRBV7-2 and TRBJ1-5; D not certain. Trimming shortened V by 1 base and J by 2 bases, and 12 bases separated the two germline ends. Germline V gives CDR1 SGHTA, CDR2 FQGNSA. This CDR3 contains 16 residues. CDR3 nucleotides: TGTGCCAGCAGCTTAGAAGGGAACCGGGGCAATCAGCCCCAGCATTTT. Translation: CASSLEGNRGNQPQHF.

CDR3 sequence (DNA): TGTGCCACCAAGCGAGGGGACAGGGGCGTTACAGGCAATCAGCCCCAGCATTTT. This sequence encodes CATKRGDRGVTGNQPQHF. This chain joins TRBV24-1 and TRBJ1-5, with 10 nucleotides matching TRBD1. Per the germline V gene, CDR1 is KGHDR and CDR2 is SFDVKD. The CDR3 is made up of 18 amino acids. Unmatched junction bases numbered 14, after V lost 8 bases and J lost 2 bases.

This chain connects TRBV2 to TRBJ1-3; 8 nucleotides align to TRBD1. The CDR3 runs 14 residues. The germline V gene has CDR1 SNHLY and CDR2 FYNNEI. V trimming: 6 bases; J trimming: 4 bases; junction bases outside the gene matches: 5. For the CDR3, the DNA is TGTGCCAGCAGCAATACAGGGGGAGGAAACACCATATATTTT. Its translation is CASSNTGGGNTIYF.

The rearrangement uses TRBV27 and TRBJ1-1; 7 bases are a match to TRBD1. The germline V gene encodes CDR1 MNHEY and CDR2 SMNVEV (reference sequence). The V and J ends lost 2 bases and 4 bases, in that order; junction bases with no gene match: 13. This CDR3 has 17 amino acids. The CDR3, as DNA: TGTGCCAGCAGTTTAGGGGACAGACAACGCAGGGGCACTGAAGCTTTCTTT. This codes for CASSLGDRQRRGTEAFF.

The chain has TRBV6-5 and TRBJ2-5; D remains ambiguous. CDR3 length: 16 residues. Trimming removed 0 bases at V and 1 base at J, with 12 bases between. Germline V gene sequence: CDR1 MNHEY, CDR2 SVGAGI. Written as DNA, the CDR3 is TGTGCCAGCAGTTACTCGCCCCTGATAACCCAAGAGACCCAGTACTTC. This codes for CASSYSPLITQETQYF.

The J gene is TRBJ2-1, the V gene TRBV2; 7 positions match TRBD2. V shed 7 bases, J shed 5 bases, and the junction held 11 bases outside the gene matches. The CDR3 is made up of 15 amino acids. From germline, CDR1 is SNHLY and CDR2 FYNNEI. Written as DNA, the CDR3 is TGTGCCAGCAATACTATGGGACTAATTCACAATGAGCAGTTCTTC. It is translated as CASNTMGLIHNEQFF.

This chain connects TRBV19 to TRBJ1-2; TRBD1 agrees at 7 bases. Germline CDR1 LNHDA, CDR2 SQIVND (reference sequence). Trimming removed 6 bases from V and 6 bases from J; junction bases left unmatched: 13. The CDR3 consists of 15 residues. In DNA form, the CDR3 reads TGTGCCAGTAGGATAAGTTCGGGGACAGCAAATGGCTACACCTTC. It specifies CASRISSGTANGYTF.